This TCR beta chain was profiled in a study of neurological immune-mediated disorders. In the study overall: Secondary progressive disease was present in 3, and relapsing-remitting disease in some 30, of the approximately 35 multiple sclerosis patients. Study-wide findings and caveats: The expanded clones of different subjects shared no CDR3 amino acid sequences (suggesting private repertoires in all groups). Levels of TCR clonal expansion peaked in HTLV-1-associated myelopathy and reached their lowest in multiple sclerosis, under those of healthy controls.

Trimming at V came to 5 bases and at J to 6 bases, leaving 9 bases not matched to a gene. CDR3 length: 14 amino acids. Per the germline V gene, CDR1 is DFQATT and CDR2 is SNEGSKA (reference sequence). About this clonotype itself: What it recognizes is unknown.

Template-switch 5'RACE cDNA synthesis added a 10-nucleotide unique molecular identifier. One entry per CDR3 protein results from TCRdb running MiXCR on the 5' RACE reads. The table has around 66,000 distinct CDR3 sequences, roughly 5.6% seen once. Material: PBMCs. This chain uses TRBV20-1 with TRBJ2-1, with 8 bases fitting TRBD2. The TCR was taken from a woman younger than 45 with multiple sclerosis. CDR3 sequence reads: CSAQDGGVGNEQFF. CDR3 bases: TGCAGTGCTCAGGACGGGGGGGTGGGCAATGAGCAGTTCTTC.